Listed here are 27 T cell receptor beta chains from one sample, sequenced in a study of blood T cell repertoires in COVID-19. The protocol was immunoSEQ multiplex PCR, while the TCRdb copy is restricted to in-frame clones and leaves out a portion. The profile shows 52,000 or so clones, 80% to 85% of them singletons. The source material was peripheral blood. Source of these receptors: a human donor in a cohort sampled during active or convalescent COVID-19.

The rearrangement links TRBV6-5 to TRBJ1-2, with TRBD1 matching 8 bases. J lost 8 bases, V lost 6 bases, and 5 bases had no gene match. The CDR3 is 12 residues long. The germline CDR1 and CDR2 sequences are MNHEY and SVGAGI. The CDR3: CASRVTGGGYTF. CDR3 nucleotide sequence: TGTGCCAGCAGGGTAACAGGGGGAGGCTACACCTTC.

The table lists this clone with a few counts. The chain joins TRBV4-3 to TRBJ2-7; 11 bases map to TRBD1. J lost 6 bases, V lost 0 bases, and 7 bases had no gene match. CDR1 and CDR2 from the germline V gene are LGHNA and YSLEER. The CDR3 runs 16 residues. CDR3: CASSQERTGGLGEQYF. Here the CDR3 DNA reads TGCGCCAGCAGCCAAGAGAGGACAGGGGGCTTGGGCGAGCAGTACTTC.

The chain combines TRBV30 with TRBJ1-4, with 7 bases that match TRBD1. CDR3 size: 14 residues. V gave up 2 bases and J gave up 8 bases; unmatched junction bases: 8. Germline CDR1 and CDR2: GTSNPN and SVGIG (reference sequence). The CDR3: CAWSFGTAGEKLFF. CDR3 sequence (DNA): TGTGCCTGGAGTTTCGGGACAGCAGGGGAAAAACTGTTTTTT.

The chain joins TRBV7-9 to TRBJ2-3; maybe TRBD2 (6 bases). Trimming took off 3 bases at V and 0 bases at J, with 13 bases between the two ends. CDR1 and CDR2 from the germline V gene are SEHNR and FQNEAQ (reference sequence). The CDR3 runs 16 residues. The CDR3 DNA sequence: TGTGCCAGCAGCTTTGGGGCTAGCGCCAGCACAGATACGCAGTATTTT. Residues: CASSFGASASTDTQYF.

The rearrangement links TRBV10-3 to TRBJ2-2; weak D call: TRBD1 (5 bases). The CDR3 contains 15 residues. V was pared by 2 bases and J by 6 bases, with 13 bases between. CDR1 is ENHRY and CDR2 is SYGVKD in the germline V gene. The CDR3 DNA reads TGTGCCATCAGTGAGGAGCCAGGGTTCGCCGGGGAGCTGTTTTTT. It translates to CAISEEPGFAGELFF.

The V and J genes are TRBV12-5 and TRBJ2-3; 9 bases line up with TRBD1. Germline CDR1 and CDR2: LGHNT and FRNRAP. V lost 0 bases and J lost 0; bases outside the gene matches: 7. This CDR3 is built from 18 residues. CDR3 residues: CASGLVISGQGSTDTQYF. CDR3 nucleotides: TGTGCTAGTGGTTTGGTAATATCGGGACAGGGTAGCACAGATACGCAGTATTTT.

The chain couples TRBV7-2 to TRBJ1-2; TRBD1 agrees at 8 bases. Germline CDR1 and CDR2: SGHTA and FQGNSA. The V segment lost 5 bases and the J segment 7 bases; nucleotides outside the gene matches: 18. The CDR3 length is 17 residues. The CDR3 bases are TGTGCCAGCAGCCCTACCTCCGGGACAGGTTCCTTGGGTGGCTACACCTTC. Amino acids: CASSPTSGTGSLGGYTF.

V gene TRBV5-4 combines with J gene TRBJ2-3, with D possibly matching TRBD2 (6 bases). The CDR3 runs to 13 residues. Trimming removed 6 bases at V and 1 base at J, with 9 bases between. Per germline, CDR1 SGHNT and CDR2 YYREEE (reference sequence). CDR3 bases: TGTGCCAGCAACTCGGGAGGCACAGATACGCAGTATTTT. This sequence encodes CASNSGGTDTQYF.

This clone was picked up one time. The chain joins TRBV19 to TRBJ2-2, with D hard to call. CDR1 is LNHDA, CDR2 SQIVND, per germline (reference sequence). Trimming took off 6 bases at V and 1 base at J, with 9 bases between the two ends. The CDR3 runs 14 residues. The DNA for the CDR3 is TGTGCCAGTAGGCCTTCGGGGAACACCGGGGAGCTGTTTTTT. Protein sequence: CASRPSGNTGELFF. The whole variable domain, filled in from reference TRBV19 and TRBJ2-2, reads DGGITQSPKYLFRKEGQNVTLSCEQNLNHDAMYWYRQDPGQGLRLIYYSQIVNDFQKGDIAEGYSVSREKKESFPLTVTSAQKNPTAFYLCASRPSGNTGELFFGEGSRLTVL.

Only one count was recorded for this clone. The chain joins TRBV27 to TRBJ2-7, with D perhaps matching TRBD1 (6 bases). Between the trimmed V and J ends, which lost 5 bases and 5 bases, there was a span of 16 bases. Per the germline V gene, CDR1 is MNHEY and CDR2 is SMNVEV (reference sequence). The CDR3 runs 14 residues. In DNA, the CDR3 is TGTGCCAGCAGTCCTAACCTAACAGGGAACGAGCAGTACTTC. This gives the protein CASSPNLTGNEQYF.

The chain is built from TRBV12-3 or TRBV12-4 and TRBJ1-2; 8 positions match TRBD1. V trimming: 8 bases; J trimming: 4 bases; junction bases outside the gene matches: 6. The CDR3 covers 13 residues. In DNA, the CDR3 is TGTGCCAGCCTAGACAGGGGCGGCTATGGCTACACCTTC. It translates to CASLDRGGYGYTF.

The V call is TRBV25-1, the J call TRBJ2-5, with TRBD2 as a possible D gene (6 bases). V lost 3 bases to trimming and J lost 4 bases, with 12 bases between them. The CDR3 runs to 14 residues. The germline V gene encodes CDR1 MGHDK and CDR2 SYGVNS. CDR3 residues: CASSERRGGETQYF. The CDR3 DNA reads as TGTGCCAGCAGTGAGAGGCGGGGAGGAGAGACCCAGTACTTC.

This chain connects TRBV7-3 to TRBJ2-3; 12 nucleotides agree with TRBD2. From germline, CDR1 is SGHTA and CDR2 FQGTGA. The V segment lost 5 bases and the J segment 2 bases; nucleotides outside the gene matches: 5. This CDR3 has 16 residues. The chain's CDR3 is CASSELAGGSTDTQYF. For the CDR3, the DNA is TGTGCCAGCAGCGAACTAGCGGGGGGTTCCACAGATACGCAGTATTTT.

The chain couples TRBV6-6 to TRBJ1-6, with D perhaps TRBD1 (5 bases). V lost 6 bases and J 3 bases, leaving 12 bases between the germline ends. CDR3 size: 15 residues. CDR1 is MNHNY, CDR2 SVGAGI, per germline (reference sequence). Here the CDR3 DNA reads TGTGCCAGCAGCCCTCTAGGGGACTATAATTCACCCCTCCACTTT. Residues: CASSPLGDYNSPLHF.

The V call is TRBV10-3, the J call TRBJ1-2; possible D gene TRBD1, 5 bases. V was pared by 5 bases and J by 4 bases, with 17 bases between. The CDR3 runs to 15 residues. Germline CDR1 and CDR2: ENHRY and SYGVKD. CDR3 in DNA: TGTGCCATCAGTTCCGACAGCCTAAGGACCTATGGCTACACCTTC. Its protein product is CAISSDSLRTYGYTF.

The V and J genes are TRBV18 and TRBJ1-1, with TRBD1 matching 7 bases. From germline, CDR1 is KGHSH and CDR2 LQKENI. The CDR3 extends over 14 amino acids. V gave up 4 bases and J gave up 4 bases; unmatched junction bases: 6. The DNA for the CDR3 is TGTGCCAGCTCACTAGCGGGACAGACCACTGAAGCTTTCTTT. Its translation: CASSLAGQTTEAFF.

Written as DNA, the CDR3 is TGTGCCAGCAGCGCCACAGGGACTGGAAACACCATATATTTT. Translating gives CASSATGTGNTIYF. The V gene is TRBV5-8, the J gene TRBJ1-3, with TRBD1 as a possible D gene (6 bases). The CDR3 has 14 amino acids. V was clipped by 4 bases and J by 2 bases, with 10 bases between them. Germline loops: CDR1 SGHTS, CDR2 YDEGEE.

Here the CDR3 DNA reads TGTGCCAGCAGCCACAACAGGGTCTCTGGGGCCAACGTCCTGACTTTC. Residues: CASSHNRVSGANVLTF. The chain joins TRBV7-8 to TRBJ2-6, with TRBD1 as a possible D gene (6 bases). Germline values: CDR1 SGHVS, CDR2 FQNEAQ. CDR3 length: 16 residues. V was cut by 5 bases and J by 0 bases, with 11 bases left in between.

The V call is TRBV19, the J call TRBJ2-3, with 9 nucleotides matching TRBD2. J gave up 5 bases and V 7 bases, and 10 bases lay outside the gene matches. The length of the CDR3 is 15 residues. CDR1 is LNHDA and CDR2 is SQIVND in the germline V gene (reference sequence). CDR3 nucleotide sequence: TGTGCCAGTATCGGCTGGGCGGGGGGGCGAGATACGCAGTATTTT. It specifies CASIGWAGGRDTQYF.

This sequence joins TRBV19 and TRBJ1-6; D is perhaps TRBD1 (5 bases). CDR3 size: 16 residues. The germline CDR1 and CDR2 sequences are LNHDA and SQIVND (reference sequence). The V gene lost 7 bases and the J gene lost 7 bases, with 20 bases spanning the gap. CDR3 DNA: TGTGCCAGTAATCCCCACCCCACAGGCCTAAATTCACCCCTCCACTTT. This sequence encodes CASNPHPTGLNSPLHF.

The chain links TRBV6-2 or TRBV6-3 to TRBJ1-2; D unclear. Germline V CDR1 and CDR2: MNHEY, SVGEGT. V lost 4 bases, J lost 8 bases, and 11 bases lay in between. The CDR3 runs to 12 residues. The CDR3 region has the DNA TGTGCCAGCAGTTCGACCCCGGGAGGCTACACCTTC. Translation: CASSSTPGGYTF.

CDR3 amino acids: CSVRREAETAFTGNTIYF. As DNA, the CDR3 is TGCAGCGTCCGGCGGGAAGCGGAGACAGCTTTTACTGGAAACACCATATATTTT. The V gene is TRBV29-1, the J gene TRBJ1-3; tentatively, D is TRBD1 (5 bases). V lost 6 bases and J 2 bases, leaving 26 bases between the germline ends. CDR1 and CDR2 from the germline V gene are SQVTM and ANQGSEA. The CDR3 is 18 residues long.

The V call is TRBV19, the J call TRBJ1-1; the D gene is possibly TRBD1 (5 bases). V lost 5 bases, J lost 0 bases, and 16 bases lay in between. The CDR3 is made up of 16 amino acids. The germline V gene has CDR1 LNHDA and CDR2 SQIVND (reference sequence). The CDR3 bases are TGTGCCAGTAGTGCCTTAATGACAGCCCTGAACACTGAAGCTTTCTTT. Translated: CASSALMTALNTEAFF.

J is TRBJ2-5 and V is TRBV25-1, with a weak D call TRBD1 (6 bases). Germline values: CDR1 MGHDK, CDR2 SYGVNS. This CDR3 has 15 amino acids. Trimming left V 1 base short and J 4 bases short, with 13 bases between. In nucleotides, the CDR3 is TGTGCCAGCAGTGAATCCGGGGACATTGGAGAGACCCAGTACTTC. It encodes CASSESGDIGETQYF. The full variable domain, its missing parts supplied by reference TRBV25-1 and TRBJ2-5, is EADIYQTPRYLVIGTGKKITLECSQTMGHDKMYWYQQDPGMELHLIHYSYGVNSTEKGDLSSESTVSRIRTEHFPLTLESARPSHTSQYLCASSESGDIGETQYFGPGTRLLVL.

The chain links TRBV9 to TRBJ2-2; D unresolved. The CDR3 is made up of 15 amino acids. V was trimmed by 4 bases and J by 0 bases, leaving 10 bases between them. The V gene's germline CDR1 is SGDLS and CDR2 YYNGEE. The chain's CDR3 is CASSFTPANTGELFF. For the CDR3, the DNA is TGTGCCAGCAGCTTTACACCCGCGAACACCGGGGAGCTGTTTTTT.

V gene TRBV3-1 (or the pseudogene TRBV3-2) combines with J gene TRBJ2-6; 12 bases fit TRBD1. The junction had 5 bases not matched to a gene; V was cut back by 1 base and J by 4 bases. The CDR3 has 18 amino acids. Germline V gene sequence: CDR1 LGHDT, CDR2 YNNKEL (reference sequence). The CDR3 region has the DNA TGTGCCAGCAGCCAAGTGGGACAGGGGGCGTGGGGGGCCAACGTCCTGACTTTC. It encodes CASSQVGQGAWGANVLTF.

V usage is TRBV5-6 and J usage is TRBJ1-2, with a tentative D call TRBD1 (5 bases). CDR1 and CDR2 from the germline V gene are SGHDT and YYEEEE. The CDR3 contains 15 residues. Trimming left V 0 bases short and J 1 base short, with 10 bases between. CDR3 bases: TGTGCCAGCAGCTTGGTCGGCAGGGATAACTATGGCTACACCTTC. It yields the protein CASSLVGRDNYGYTF.